These 6 T cell receptor beta chains were all obtained from the same sample, sequenced in a study of metastatic and nonmetastatic thyroid tumors. Every patient was untreated before thyroid surgery. TCRdb re-called the PCR reads through MiXCR. The repertoire holds 24,000 or so clones, with around 20% as singletons. Sequencing used blood. The source of these receptors is a male donor with papillary thyroid cancer or a benign thyroid nodule (not recorded which). Some clones in this sample may be carry-over from other donors' samples.

This clone was counted at least ten times. A junction end diverges from the germline sequence, so it may reflect a read error. CDR3 in amino acids: CSAGDIDGSYEQYF. The CDR3 DNA follows: TGCAGTGCTGGAGACATCGATGGATCCTACGAGCAGTACTTC. This sequence joins TRBV20-1 and TRBJ2-7; D unclear. Looked up from germline, CDR1 is DFQATT and CDR2 is SNEGSKA (reference sequence). The CDR3 is 14 amino acids.

This clone was detected only once. The rearrangement joins TRBV20-1 to TRBJ2-5, with D uncertain. The CDR3 runs 10 residues. CDR1 is DFQATT and CDR2 is SNEGSKA in the germline V gene (reference sequence). V was trimmed by 6 bases and J by 3 bases, leaving 5 bases between them. The CDR3 DNA reads TGCAGTGCCGATAAAGAGACCCAGTACTTC. Translation gives CSADKETQYF.

This clone was detected many times. The rearrangement links TRBV11-2 to TRBJ2-3; no firm D call. In germline, CDR1 is SGHAT, CDR2 FQNNGV. This CDR3 region has 11 residues. V was shortened by 8 bases and J by 1 base, with 4 bases between the two germline ends. The CDR3 DNA reads TGTGCCAGCGGCCGCACAGATACGCAGTATTTT. Its protein product is CASGRTDTQYF.

This clone was found many times. The V call is TRBV11-2, the J call TRBJ2-3, with 15 bases aligning to TRBD2. J lost 4 bases, V lost 4 bases, and 6 bases had no gene match. Germline V gives CDR1 SGHAT, CDR2 FQNNGV. This CDR3 is built from 17 residues. CDR3 in DNA: TGTGCCAGCAGCTCCGGGACTAGCGGGAGGATCTCAGATACGCAGTATTTT. The encoded protein is CASSSGTSGRISDTQYF.

In its sample, this clone was seen many times. The CDR3 region is CASSQAGQPQHF. In DNA, the CDR3 is TGCGCCAGCAGCCAGGCTGGTCAGCCCCAGCATTTT. The chain employs TRBV4-1 and TRBJ1-5, with D uncertain. Germline V CDR1 and CDR2: MGHRA, YSYEKL. The CDR3 length is 12 residues. V lost 3 bases and J 6 bases, leaving 6 bases between the germline ends.

This rearrangement joins TRBV9 to TRBJ2-5; D possibly corresponds to TRBD1 (6 bases). The V end lost 0 bases, the J end lost 4 bases, and 13 bases lay between the germline ends. The CDR3 spans 15 residues. Germline V lookup: CDR1 SGDLS, CDR2 YYNGEE. DNA of the CDR3: TGTGCCAGCAGCGTAGTGGGGGACATGGCAGAGACCCAGTACTTC. Translating it yields CASSVVGDMAETQYF.